This TCR beta chain was identified in a study of regulatory T cells in long-lasting Graves disease. Construction of the TCR beta libraries employed iRepertoire HTBI primers in conjunction with Arm-PCR of CDR3 regions. TCRdb called the multiplex PCR reads again in MiXCR, with one record for every CDR3 protein. The data contain about 470,000 distinct CDR3 sequences, around 20% of them singletons. Sample time point: persistent/refractory GD, antithyroid drugs over 5 years with positive TRAb. The authors made the TCR library using RNA they extracted from PBMCs. With 10 bases removed from V and 3 bases from J, the gap between germline ends came to 15 bases. The CDR3 is made up of 13 amino acids. Germline loops: CDR1 ENHRY, CDR2 SYGVKD.

The sequence came from a female donor with Graves disease. The sequenced sample was peripheral blood mononuclear cells (PBMCs), obtained when the disease was refractory, from a patient treated with antithyroid drugs. The rearrangement links TRBV10-3 to TRBJ1-1, with D maybe TRBD1 (5 bases). CDR3 DNA: TGTGCCACCGCGACAGCCGGGTACACTGAAGCTTTCTTT. Protein: CATATAGYTEAFF.